The entry below describes one T cell receptor (beta chain). No antigen is known for it. Sequencing used immunoSEQ multiplex PCR; TCRdb keeps in-frame clones, though not all of them. The sample carries 65,000 or so clones, about 86% recorded once. The data derive from a study of pediatric ulcerative colitis. Findings and caveats of the study: Ulcerative colitis patients shared more blood-rectal clones than controls. All ulcerative colitis patients, but no controls, carried a couple of rectal clonotypes. Acute severe colitis showed lower rectal diversity from clonal expansions.

With V trimmed by 4 bases and J by 4 bases, 4 bases remained unmatched. This CDR3 spans 13 amino acids. Germline loops: CDR1 SQVTM, CDR2 ANQGSEA. No immunosuppressive drugs were given to ulcerative colitis patients before diagnostic colonoscopy. This clonotype originated in a boy between 10 and 17 years old with severe ulcerative colitis. The V and J genes are TRBV29-1 and TRBJ2-1; TRBD2 agrees at 7 bases. The source material was blood. The CDR3 is CSVGGGGYNEQFF. CDR3 nucleotide sequence: TGCAGCGTTGGGGGCGGGGGATACAATGAGCAGTTCTTC.